This T cell receptor (beta chain) was obtained from a study of response to subunit inactivated influenza vaccine. Comment on this clonotype: The antigen is undetermined.

Findings and limits, study-wide: After each seasonal influenza vaccination, few new T cells are recruited, the authors suggested.

Via MiXCR, TCRdb re-called the RT-PCR reads, giving one row per CDR3 protein. The sample contains about 800,000 distinct CDR3 sequences, around 20% of which appear only once. The sample in question was PBMCs from blood, obtained approximately 5 days after vaccination. The clonotype was recovered from a man aged 45 to 65 who received an inactivated influenza vaccine.

CDR3 in amino acids: CARRSGSANYGYTF. The CDR3 DNA follows: TGTGCCAGAAGGTCGGGTAGTGCGAACTATGGCTACACCTTC. The rearrangement joins TRBV5-6 to TRBJ1-2; D unresolved. The CDR3 extends over 14 amino acids. Trimming took off 8 bases at V and 2 bases at J, with 16 bases between the two ends. CDR1 is SGHDT, CDR2 YYEEEE, per germline.